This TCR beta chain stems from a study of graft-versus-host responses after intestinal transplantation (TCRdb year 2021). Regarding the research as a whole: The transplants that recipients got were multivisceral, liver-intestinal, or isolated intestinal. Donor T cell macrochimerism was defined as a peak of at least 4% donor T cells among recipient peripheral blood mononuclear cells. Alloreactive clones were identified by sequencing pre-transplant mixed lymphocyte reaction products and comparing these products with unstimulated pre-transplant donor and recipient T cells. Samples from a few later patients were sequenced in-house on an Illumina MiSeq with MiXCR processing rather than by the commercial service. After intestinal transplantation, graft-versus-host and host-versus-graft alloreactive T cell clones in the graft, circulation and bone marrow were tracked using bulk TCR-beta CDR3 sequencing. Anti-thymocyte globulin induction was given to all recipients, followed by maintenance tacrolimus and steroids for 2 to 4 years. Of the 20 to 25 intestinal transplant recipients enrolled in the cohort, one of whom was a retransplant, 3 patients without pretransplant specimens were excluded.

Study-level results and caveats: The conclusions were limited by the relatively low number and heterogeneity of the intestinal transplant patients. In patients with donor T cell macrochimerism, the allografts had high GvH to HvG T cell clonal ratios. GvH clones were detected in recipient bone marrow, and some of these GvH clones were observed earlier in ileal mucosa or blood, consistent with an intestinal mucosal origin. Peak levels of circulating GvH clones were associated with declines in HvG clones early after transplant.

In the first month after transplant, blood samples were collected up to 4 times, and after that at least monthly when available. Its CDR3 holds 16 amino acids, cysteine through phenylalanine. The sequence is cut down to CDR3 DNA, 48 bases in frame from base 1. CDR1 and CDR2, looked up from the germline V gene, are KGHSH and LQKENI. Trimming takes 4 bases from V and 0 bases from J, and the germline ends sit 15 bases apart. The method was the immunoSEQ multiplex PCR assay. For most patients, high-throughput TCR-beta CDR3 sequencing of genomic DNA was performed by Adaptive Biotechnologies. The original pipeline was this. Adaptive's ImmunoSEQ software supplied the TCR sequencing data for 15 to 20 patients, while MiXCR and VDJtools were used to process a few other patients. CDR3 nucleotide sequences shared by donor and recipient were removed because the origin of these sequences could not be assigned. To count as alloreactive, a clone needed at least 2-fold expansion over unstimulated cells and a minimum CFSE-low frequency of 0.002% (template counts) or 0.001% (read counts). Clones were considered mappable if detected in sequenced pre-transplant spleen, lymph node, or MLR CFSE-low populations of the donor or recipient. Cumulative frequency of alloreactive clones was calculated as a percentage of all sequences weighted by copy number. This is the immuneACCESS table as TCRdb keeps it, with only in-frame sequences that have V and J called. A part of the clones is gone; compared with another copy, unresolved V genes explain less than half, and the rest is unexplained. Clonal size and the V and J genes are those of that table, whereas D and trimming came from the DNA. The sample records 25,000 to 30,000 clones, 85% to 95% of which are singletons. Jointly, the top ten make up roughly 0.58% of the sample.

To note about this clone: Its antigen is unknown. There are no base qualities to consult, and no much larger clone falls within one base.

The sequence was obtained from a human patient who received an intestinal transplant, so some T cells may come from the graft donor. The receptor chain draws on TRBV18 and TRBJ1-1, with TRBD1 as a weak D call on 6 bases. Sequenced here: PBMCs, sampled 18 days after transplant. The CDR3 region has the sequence CASSLWTDSMNTEAFF. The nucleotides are TGTGCCAGCTCACTCTGGACAGACTCCATGAACACTGAAGCTTTCTTT.